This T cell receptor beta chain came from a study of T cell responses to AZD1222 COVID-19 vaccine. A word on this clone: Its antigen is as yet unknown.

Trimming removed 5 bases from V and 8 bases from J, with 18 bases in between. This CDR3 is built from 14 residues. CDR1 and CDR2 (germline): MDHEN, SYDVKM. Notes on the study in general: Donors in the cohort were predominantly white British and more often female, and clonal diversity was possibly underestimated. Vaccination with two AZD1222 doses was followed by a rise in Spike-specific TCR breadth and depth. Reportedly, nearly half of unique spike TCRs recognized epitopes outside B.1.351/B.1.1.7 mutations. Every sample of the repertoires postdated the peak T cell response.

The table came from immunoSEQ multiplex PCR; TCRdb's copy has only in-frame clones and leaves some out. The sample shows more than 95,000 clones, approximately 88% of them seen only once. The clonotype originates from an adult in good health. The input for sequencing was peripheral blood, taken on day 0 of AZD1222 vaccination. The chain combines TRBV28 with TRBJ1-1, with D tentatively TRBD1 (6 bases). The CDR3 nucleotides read TGTGCCAGCAGTCCCCTCCGGGGGAGGGGGGAAGCTTTCTTT. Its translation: CASSPLRGRGEAFF.